The clone carrying this T cell receptor (beta chain) was picked up many times. Germline V gives CDR1 SEHNR, CDR2 FQNEAQ (reference sequence). The CDR3 has 16 amino acids. V shed 6 bases and J shed 1 base, with 16 bases lying between them. This specimen belongs to a study of glioma-infiltrating T cells. The iRepertoire nested amplicon-rescue multiplex PCR amplified TCR alpha and beta CDR3s from RNA. TCRdb analysed the multiplex PCR reads with MiXCR anew, one entry per CDR3 protein. Of some 160,000 distinct CDR3 sequences in the sample, about 40% were seen once. The chain is built from TRBV7-9 and TRBJ1-5; no clear D. The sequence derives from a human donor with low-grade glioma or glioblastoma, undergoing nonglioma brain surgery, or in good health (not recorded which). Sample: glioma tissue, nonneoplastic brain tissue, or PBMCs (not recorded which). The CDR3 region is CASSSTKGKSNQPQHF. The DNA for the CDR3 is TGTGCCAGCAGTTCCACCAAAGGGAAAAGCAATCAGCCCCAGCATTTT.